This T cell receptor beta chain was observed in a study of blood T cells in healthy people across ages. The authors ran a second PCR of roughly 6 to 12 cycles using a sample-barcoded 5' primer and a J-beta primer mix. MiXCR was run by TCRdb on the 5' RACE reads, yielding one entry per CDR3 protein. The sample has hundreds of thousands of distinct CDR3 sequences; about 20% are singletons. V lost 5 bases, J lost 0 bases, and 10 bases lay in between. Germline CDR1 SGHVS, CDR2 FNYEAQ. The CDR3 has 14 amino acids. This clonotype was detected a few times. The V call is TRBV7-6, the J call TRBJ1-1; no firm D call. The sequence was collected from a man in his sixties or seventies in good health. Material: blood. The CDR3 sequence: CASSNSQVNTEAFF. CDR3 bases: TGTGCCAGCAGCAATTCCCAGGTGAACACTGAAGCTTTCTTT.